The 17 T cell receptor beta chains given below trace back to one sample, sequenced in a study of cytomegalovirus exposure and HLA in healthy donors. PCR amplification relied on 60 Vbeta primers (plus 13 Jbeta primers). TCRdb's table, derived via immunoSEQ multiplex PCR, lists solely in-frame clones and lacks some. Counted here are 100,000 to 150,000 clones, approximately 74% occurring once; the ten biggest clones make up 4%. The sequencing input was PBMCs. These receptors originate from a middle-aged man in good health and CMV-seropositive.

The chain joins TRBV30 to TRBJ1-1, with D unclear. The CDR3 sequence is 11 residues long. Trimming took 4 bases from V and 7 from J, leaving 10 bases between them. Germline V lookup: CDR1 GTSNPN, CDR2 SVGIG (reference sequence). In DNA, the CDR3 is TGTGCCTGGAAAGATTCAGGTGAAGCTTTCTTT. It translates to CAWKDSGEAFF.

The chain recombines TRBV20-1 with TRBJ1-1; D not resolved. The CDR3 is made up of 8 amino acids. The ends were cut back, 3 bases at V and 11 bases at J, with 4 bases in the middle. CDR1 DFQATT and CDR2 SNEGSKA come from the germline V gene (reference sequence). Written as DNA, the CDR3 is TGCAGTGCTAGGCGGGCTTTCTTT. Translating gives CSARRAFF.

This clone was detected only once. This chain connects TRBV5-1 to TRBJ1-3, with 7 bases that match TRBD1. With V trimmed by 4 bases and J by 1 base, 11 bases remained unmatched. This CDR3 has 17 residues. Germline assignment: CDR1 SGHRS and CDR2 YFSETQ. As DNA, the CDR3 is TGCGCCAGCAGCCCGACAGGGACGCGATCTTCTGGAAACACCATATATTTT. This codes for CASSPTGTRSSGNTIYF.

This clone occurred a few times. DNA of the CDR3: TGTGCCAGCAGTTTTACAGGGGCAACTAATGAAAAACTGTTTTTT. Translated: CASSFTGATNEKLFF. The genes are TRBV2 and TRBJ1-4; 7 nucleotides agree with TRBD1. Looked up from germline, CDR1 is SNHLY and CDR2 is FYNNEI. CDR3 length equals 15 residues. Trimming took 5 bases from V and 0 from J; bases not matched to a gene: 3.

This clone was picked up a small number of times. CDR3 sequence: CASSYINSPLHF. The CDR3 DNA follows: TGTGCCAGTAGCTATATTAATTCACCCCTCCACTTT. V is TRBV19 and J is TRBJ1-6; D remains unclear. The V gene's germline CDR1 is LNHDA and CDR2 SQIVND (reference sequence). CDR3 length: 12 amino acids. Trimming took off 6 bases at V and 6 bases at J, with 6 bases between the two ends.

The chain has TRBV6-5 and TRBJ2-1, with TRBD2 as a possible D gene (5 bases). The CDR3 contains 14 residues. From germline, CDR1 is MNHEY and CDR2 SVGAGI. Trimming stripped 6 bases from V and 8 bases from J, with 17 bases between. CDR3 DNA sequence: TGTGCCAGCAGCTACCGGACTCCCCGCGATGAGCAGTTCTTC. As protein: CASSYRTPRDEQFF.

This chain uses TRBV6-1 with TRBJ1-3; the D gene is possibly TRBD1 (6 bases). The CDR3 contains 12 residues. CDR1 is MNHNS, CDR2 SASEGT, per germline. Trimming took off 3 bases at V and 12 bases at J, with 12 bases between the two ends. The CDR3, as DNA: TGTGCCAGCAGTGAGGGACACGGCATCATATATTTT. This sequence encodes CASSEGHGIIYF.

This chain uses TRBV6-6 with TRBJ1-1; 10 bases are a match to TRBD1. Germline loops: CDR1 MNHNY, CDR2 SVGAGI (reference sequence). The junction had 6 bases not matched to a gene; V was cut back by 6 bases and J by 5 bases. The CDR3 loop spans 14 amino acids. The CDR3 reads CASSTGQGMTEAFF. CDR3 nucleotides: TGTGCCAGCAGCACGGGACAGGGGATGACTGAAGCTTTCTTT.

The CDR3 is CASRHMNTEAFF. The CDR3 DNA reads TGTGCCAGCAGGCACATGAACACTGAAGCTTTCTTT. This chain connects TRBV6-6 to TRBJ1-1; D gene unclear. The CDR3 has 12 residues. Trimming removed 6 bases at V and 0 bases at J, with 5 bases between. Germline V CDR1 and CDR2: MNHNY, SVGAGI (reference sequence).

The chain combines TRBV5-1 with TRBJ1-1; D is undetermined. Looked up from germline, CDR1 is SGHRS and CDR2 is YFSETQ. Deletions cut 0 bases from V and 2 bases from J, with 11 bases between. The CDR3 consists of 15 residues. CDR3 sequence reads: CASSLGGGRNTEAFF. The DNA for the CDR3 is TGCGCCAGCAGCTTGGGGGGAGGAAGAAACACTGAAGCTTTCTTT.

The chain employs TRBV11-3 and TRBJ2-2; D gene unclear. There are 12 residues in the CDR3. V was pared by 0 bases and J by 8 bases, with 4 bases between. Germline V gene sequence: CDR1 SGHNT, CDR2 YENEEA. The CDR3 nucleotides are TGTGCCAGCAGCTTAGACTCGGGGGAGCTGTTTTTT. Protein: CASSLDSGELFF.

The chain has TRBV4-2 and TRBJ1-4; 7 bases map to TRBD1. The trim removed 0 bases at V and 5 bases at J, leaving 3 bases unmatched. The V gene's germline CDR1 is LGHNA and CDR2 YNFKEQ. The CDR3 is 15 amino acids. The CDR3 loop is CASSQEQGNNEKLFF. For the CDR3, the DNA is TGTGCCAGCAGCCAAGAACAGGGGAACAATGAAAAACTGTTTTTT.

The chain is built from TRBV5-6 and TRBJ1-1; 10 bases map to TRBD1. The CDR3 runs 18 residues. The germline gives CDR1 SGHDT, CDR2 YYEEEE. V shed 5 bases and J 5 bases; nucleotides not matched to a gene: 18. In DNA form, the CDR3 reads TGTGCCAGCAGAACTACAGCCCGGGACAGGGGTCCGGGTACTGAAGCTTTCTTT. Translating it yields CASRTTARDRGPGTEAFF.

This CDR3 reads CASSLYGGGNVKTQYF. In DNA form, the CDR3 reads TGTGCCAGCAGCTTGTATGGGGGCGGAAATGTAAAGACCCAGTACTTC. V and J are TRBV7-3 and TRBJ2-5; possibly TRBD1 for D (6 bases). The germline V gene has CDR1 SGHTA and CDR2 FQGTGA. CDR3 length: 16 amino acids. Trimming left V 3 bases short and J 6 bases short, with 20 bases between.

The chain couples TRBV7-6 to TRBJ2-1; 10 nucleotides match TRBD2. The germline gives CDR1 SGHVS, CDR2 FNYEAQ. The CDR3 contains 17 residues. Losses at the gene ends were 2 bases for V and 6 bases for J; bases not matched to a gene: 10. The CDR3 DNA reads as TGTGCCAGCAGCTTAAACTTGGGTAGCGGGAGGCCCAATGAGCAGTTCTTC. Translated: CASSLNLGSGRPNEQFF.

The J gene is TRBJ2-1, the V gene TRBV2; TRBD2 matches at 9 bases. This CDR3 contains 15 residues. The germline V gene encodes CDR1 SNHLY and CDR2 FYNNEI. V gave up 4 bases and J gave up 0 bases; unmatched junction bases: 1. In nucleotides, the CDR3 is TGTGCCAGCAGTGTTAGCGGGAGCTCCTACAATGAGCAGTTCTTC. This sequence encodes CASSVSGSSYNEQFF.

The rearrangement links TRBV5-1 to TRBJ2-3, with 7 nucleotides matching TRBD2. Germline V gives CDR1 SGHRS, CDR2 YFSETQ. V trimming: 2 bases; J trimming: 2 bases; junction bases outside the gene matches: 5. This CDR3 contains 15 residues. The CDR3 loop reads CASSFSGLVTDTQYF. CDR3 nucleotides: TGCGCCAGCAGCTTTTCCGGACTAGTCACAGATACGCAGTATTTT.